The 5 T cell receptor beta chains below were found in one sample sequenced in a study of blood T cells in healthy people across ages. A second roughly 6 to 11 cycle PCR used barcoded and J-beta primers. TCRdb re-derived calls from the 5' RACE reads in MiXCR, one entry per CDR3 protein. This sample has 1.5 million to 2 million distinct CDR3 sequences, with 34% found just once. Sequences were obtained from blood. The origin of the receptors is a woman in her thirties in good health.

Note on this clonotype: A much larger clone lies a single base off, so this may be a read error. This sequence joins TRBV9 and TRBJ2-7; a weak D match, TRBD2 (5 bases). This CDR3 has 13 residues. Trimming cost V 0 bases and J 5 bases, with 9 bases left between them. Germline V lookup: CDR1 SGDLS, CDR2 YYNGEE. CDR3: CASSVASSDEQYF. The CDR3 DNA reads as TGTGCCAGCAGCGTAGCTAGCAGCGACGAGCAGTACTTC.

As concerns this clonotype: The missing conserved phenylalanine or tryptophan at the end of this CDR3 makes a read error likely. This rearrangement joins TRBV11-2 to TRBJ2-4; 8 positions agree with TRBD2. The J call may be mistaken, given a closer DNA end match to TRBJ2-5. The length of the CDR3 is 18 residues. From germline, CDR1 is SGHAT and CDR2 FQNNGV. This chain's CDR3 is CASSSGFKSDPGGETQYV. In nucleotides, the CDR3 is TGTGCCAGCAGCTCGGGGTTCAAATCGGACCCGGGAGGGGAGACCCAGTACGTC.

The table lists this clonotype with a few counts. J is TRBJ1-2 and V is TRBV28; weak D call: TRBD1 (6 bases). The germline V and J ends were trimmed by 4 bases and 7 bases, with 19 bases remaining between them. Looked up from germline, CDR1 is MDHEN and CDR2 is SYDVKM. The CDR3 covers 15 residues. The CDR3 coding sequence is TGTGCCAGCAGTTCCCTTGGGGGGGCCTTTGCTGGCTACACCTTC. This codes for CASSSLGGAFAGYTF.

This clonotype was found a few times. The CDR3 bases are TGCAGTGCGGGACAGGGGGACACTGAAGCTTTCTTT. Protein: CSAGQGDTEAFF. This chain connects TRBV20-1 to TRBJ1-1, with 11 positions matching TRBD1. The CDR3 consists of 12 residues. Losses at the gene ends were 6 bases for V and 3 bases for J; bases not matched to a gene: 0. Germline CDR1 reads DFQATT; CDR2 reads SNEGSKA (reference sequence).

The J gene is TRBJ1-1, the V gene TRBV6-1; a possible D gene is TRBD1 (5 bases). The CDR3 sequence is 15 residues long. Germline assignment: CDR1 MNHNS and CDR2 SASEGT. Trimming removed 2 bases from V and 10 bases from J, with 20 bases in between. The CDR3 bases are TGTGCCAGCAGTGAACGGGCAGGGAAAAGGGAGGGAGCTTTCTTT. Encoded protein: CASSERAGKREGAFF.